This T cell receptor (beta chain) was captured by sequencing in a study of beta chain features in type 1 diabetes. This clone was seen at least ten times. As yet, its antigen is unknown. As every portion of the isolated RNA was reverse transcribed, the sequencing read expressed TCRB transcripts. Sequencing used immunoSEQ multiplex PCR; TCRdb keeps in-frame clones, though not all of them. The table records 300,000 to 350,000 clones, over 7% of them present only once. Study-level results: All four CD4+ subsets from Type 1 diabetes patients carried moderately but significantly shorter TCRB CDR3s.

The sequence was collected from a man aged 30 to 39 with type 1 diabetes. Sequenced input: central memory CD4+ T cells from blood.

The CDR3 DNA reads as TGTGCCAGCGGGGGACAGGGGATCTATGGCTACACCTTC. Its translation: CASGGQGIYGYTF. This sequence joins TRBV9 and TRBJ1-2; 10 bases map to TRBD1. Germline CDR1 reads SGDLS; CDR2 reads YYNGEE. This CDR3 is built from 13 residues. V shed 7 bases and J 4 bases; nucleotides not matched to a gene: 4. Based on the CDR3 plus reference TRBV9 and TRBJ1-2, the full variable domain is DSGVTQTPKHLITATGQRVTLRCSPRSGDLSVYWYQQSLDQGLQFLIQYYNGEERAKGNILERFSAQQFPDLHSELNLSSLELGDSALYFCASGGQGIYGYTFGSGTRLTVV.